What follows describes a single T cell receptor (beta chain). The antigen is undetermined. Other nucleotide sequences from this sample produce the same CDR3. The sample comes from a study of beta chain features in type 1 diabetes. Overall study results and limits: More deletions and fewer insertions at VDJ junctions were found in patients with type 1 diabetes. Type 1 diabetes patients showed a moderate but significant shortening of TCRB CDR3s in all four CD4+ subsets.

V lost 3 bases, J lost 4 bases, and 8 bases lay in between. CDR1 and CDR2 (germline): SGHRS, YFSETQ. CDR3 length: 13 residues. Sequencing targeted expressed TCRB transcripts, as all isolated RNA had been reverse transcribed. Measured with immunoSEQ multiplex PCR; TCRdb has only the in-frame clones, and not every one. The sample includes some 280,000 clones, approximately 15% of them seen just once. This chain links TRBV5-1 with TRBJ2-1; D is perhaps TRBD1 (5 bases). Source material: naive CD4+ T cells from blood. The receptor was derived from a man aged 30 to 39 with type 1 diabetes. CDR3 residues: CASSSQGYNEQFF. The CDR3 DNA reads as TGCGCCAGCAGCTCCCAGGGTTACAATGAGCAGTTCTTC.